The 19 T cell receptor beta chains below all came from one sample that was sequenced in a study of persistence of HIV-infected CD4 T cells. The immunoSEQ assay was version 4, run in survey mode. Libraries were prepared by immunoSEQ multiplex PCR; TCRdb keeps only in-frame clonotypes and omits some of them. The sample lists about 60,000 clones, just under 75% occurring once. Overlapping HIV-1 Gag 15-mer peptides at 0.95 to 1 ug per peptide per mL were used. Sorted nonresponding memory CD4+ T cells were CD40L-negative, CD69-negative, CD45RO-high. Their antigens are not known. This specimen was CD4+ T cells sorted from PBMCs after approximately 19-hour stimulation, taken from a patient who received antiretroviral therapy. The source of these receptors is an adult man with HIV who was CMV-seropositive.

The J gene is TRBJ1-2, the V gene TRBV5-6, with D unresolved. The length of the CDR3 is 17 residues. With 4 bases removed from V and 4 bases from J, the gap between germline ends came to 23 bases. Germline V gene sequence: CDR1 SGHDT, CDR2 YYEEEE. The DNA for the CDR3 is TGTGCCAGCAGCGTCGCCGCGGGAGCTTCCCCATCCTATGGCTACACCTTC. This encodes CASSVAAGASPSYGYTF.

This clone was observed a few times. The chain uses TRBV6-2 or TRBV6-3 and TRBJ1-3; D is unresolved. The CDR3 consists of 15 residues. V was clipped by 6 bases and J by 0 bases, with 12 bases between them. Per the germline V gene, CDR1 is MNHEY and CDR2 is SVGEGT. For the CDR3, the DNA is TGTGCCAGCAGCAAACCGGGCAACTCTGGAAACACCATATATTTT. This gives the protein CASSKPGNSGNTIYF.

The chain joins TRBV2 to TRBJ1-1; D remains unclear. CDR1 SNHLY and CDR2 FYNNEI come from the germline V gene. V dropped 3 bases and J dropped 3 bases, with 5 bases sitting between them. The CDR3 contains 12 residues. The CDR3 reads CASSERYTEAFF. The CDR3 region has the DNA TGTGCCAGCAGTGAGAGGTACACTGAAGCTTTCTTT.

This rearrangement joins TRBV29-1 to TRBJ2-1; 9 bases line up with TRBD2. Germline trimming cut 7 bases from V and 3 bases from J; bases unmatched to any gene: 10. Germline V gene sequence: CDR1 SQVTM, CDR2 ANQGSEA. This CDR3 has 15 residues. This CDR3 is CSAPRASGDYNEQFF. The CDR3, as DNA: TGCAGCGCCCCGCGGGCTAGCGGGGACTACAATGAGCAGTTCTTC.

In its sample, this clone was seen once. The rearrangement joins TRBV28 to TRBJ1-2; TRBD1 matches 10 bases. This CDR3 is 15 amino acids long. Trimming cost V 5 bases and J 5 bases; bases outside gene matches: 8. Germline V gene sequence: CDR1 MDHEN, CDR2 SYDVKM. CDR3: CASSLPTGGRYGYTF. The CDR3 region has the DNA TGTGCCAGCAGTCTCCCGACAGGGGGCAGGTATGGCTACACCTTC.

The sample holds one count of this clone. The CDR3 here is CASSSPPGGGGYTGELFF. The DNA for the CDR3 is TGTGCCAGCAGTTCGCCCCCCGGAGGAGGGGGCTACACCGGGGAGCTGTTTTTT. The chain carries TRBV28 and TRBJ2-2, with D possibly being TRBD1 (7 bases). Trimming removed 4 bases at V and 3 bases at J, with 21 bases between. The CDR3 sequence is 18 residues long. Germline CDR1 reads MDHEN; CDR2 reads SYDVKM.

This rearrangement joins TRBV6-6 to TRBJ2-4, with D unclear. V was clipped by 6 bases and J by 0 bases, with 9 bases between them. This CDR3 is built from 14 residues. Per germline, CDR1 MNHNY and CDR2 SVGAGI (reference sequence). CDR3 region: CASRGQSAKNIQYF. As DNA, the CDR3 is TGTGCCAGCAGGGGTCAGTCAGCCAAAAACATTCAGTACTTC.

This clone was detected a few times. V gene TRBV28 combines with J gene TRBJ2-7; D not resolved. The CDR3 loop spans 11 amino acids. The germline gives CDR1 MDHEN, CDR2 SYDVKM. Trimming cost V 6 bases and J 2 bases, with 5 bases left between them. CDR3 protein: CASSSTYEQYF. The CDR3 DNA reads TGTGCCAGCAGCTCTACCTACGAGCAGTACTTC.

V and J are TRBV29-1 and TRBJ1-2; TRBD1 matches 9 bases. V shed 4 bases, J shed 7 bases, and the junction held 13 bases outside the gene matches. From germline, CDR1 is SQVTM and CDR2 ANQGSEA. CDR3 size: 15 residues. The CDR3 sequence: CSVVTYRGQMVGYTF. In DNA form, the CDR3 reads TGCAGCGTTGTGACGTACAGGGGGCAGATGGTTGGCTACACCTTC.

The chain employs TRBV24-1 and TRBJ1-2, with 8 bases aligning to TRBD1. The germline V gene has CDR1 KGHDR and CDR2 SFDVKD. With V trimmed by 4 bases and J by 7 bases, 7 bases remained unmatched. The CDR3 has 14 amino acids. CDR3 in amino acids: CATSDPGQGVGYTF. Written as DNA, the CDR3 is TGTGCCACCAGTGACCCCGGACAGGGCGTTGGCTACACCTTC.

The chain is built from TRBV19 and TRBJ1-4; 9 bases fit TRBD1. The trim removed 5 bases at V and 3 bases at J, leaving 7 bases unmatched. CDR1 is LNHDA and CDR2 is SQIVND in the germline V gene (reference sequence). The CDR3 covers 16 residues. CDR3 DNA sequence: TGTGCCAGTAGTCCTACAGGGGGCAGGGCTAATGAAAAACTGTTTTTT. Its protein product is CASSPTGGRANEKLFF.

This chain uses TRBV19 with TRBJ1-1, with D perhaps TRBD1 (5 bases). The germline CDR1 and CDR2 sequences are LNHDA and SQIVND (reference sequence). The ends were cut back, 7 bases at V and 5 bases at J, with 29 bases in the middle. This CDR3 region has 18 residues. The CDR3 protein is CASISLGRGRTRGTEAFF. The CDR3 DNA sequence: TGTGCCAGTATTTCCTTAGGGAGGGGCAGGACGAGGGGAACTGAAGCTTTCTTT.

V usage is TRBV28 and J usage is TRBJ2-2; TRBD1 is a possible D gene (6 bases). The germline V gene has CDR1 MDHEN and CDR2 SYDVKM. This CDR3 is built from 17 residues. V was shortened by 5 bases and J by 1 base, with 17 bases between the two germline ends. CDR3 sequence (DNA): TGTGCCAGCAGTCTTACGGGACACTCCAGGAACACCGGGGAGCTGTTTTTT. Its translation is CASSLTGHSRNTGELFF.

The V call is TRBV27, the J call TRBJ1-1; possibly TRBD1 for D (6 bases). The germline CDR1 and CDR2 sequences are MNHEY and SMNVEV (reference sequence). The length of the CDR3 is 17 residues. V shed 5 bases and J shed 0 bases, with 19 bases lying between them. CDR3 amino acids: CASSPPRKTGMNTEAFF. As DNA, the CDR3 is TGTGCCAGCAGTCCTCCCCGTAAGACAGGTATGAACACTGAAGCTTTCTTT.

This chain connects TRBV18 to TRBJ2-2; D is perhaps TRBD1 (5 bases). V was shortened by 3 bases and J by 0 bases, with 11 bases between the two germline ends. This CDR3 is 16 amino acids long. Germline CDR1 and CDR2: KGHSH and LQKENI. CDR3 nucleotide sequence: TGTGCCAGCTCACCTAGGGGTATCGCGAACACCGGGGAGCTGTTTTTT. Translated, it gives CASSPRGIANTGELFF.

The chain links TRBV12-5 to TRBJ2-2; a weak D match, TRBD1 (5 bases). V gave up 5 bases and J gave up 5 bases, with 15 bases separating them. The germline V gene encodes CDR1 LGHNT and CDR2 FRNRAP. This CDR3 comprises 15 residues. The CDR3 loop reads CASGPSVGQTGELFF. CDR3 bases: TGTGCTAGTGGTCCCAGTGTCGGACAAACCGGGGAGCTGTTTTTT.

The chain's CDR3 is CASRRQWDNSYEQYF. CDR3 DNA sequence: TGTGCCAGTAGAAGGCAATGGGACAACTCCTACGAGCAGTACTTC. The rearrangement uses TRBV19 and TRBJ2-7; tentatively, D is TRBD1 (6 bases). Germline V gives CDR1 LNHDA, CDR2 SQIVND (reference sequence). This CDR3 comprises 15 residues. Deletions cut 6 bases from V and 0 bases from J, with 15 bases between.

This chain links TRBV11-2 with TRBJ2-4, with D maybe TRBD1 (6 bases). The germline V gene encodes CDR1 SGHAT and CDR2 FQNNGV. With 7 bases removed from V and 3 bases from J, the gap between germline ends came to 13 bases. The CDR3 runs to 14 residues. The chain's CDR3 is CASTPPDSKNIQYF. The DNA for the CDR3 is TGTGCCAGCACCCCTCCGGACAGCAAAAACATTCAGTACTTC.

This clone was detected once. The chain has TRBV19 and TRBJ1-2, with D possibly matching TRBD1 (6 bases). Germline-derived CDR1 and CDR2 are LNHDA and SQIVND (reference sequence). V lost 4 bases, J lost 3 bases, and 18 bases lay in between. This CDR3 has 16 amino acids. The CDR3 DNA reads TGTGCCAGTAGTAGGACAGTGGTTATCGGGCACTATGGCTACACCTTC. The encoded protein is CASSRTVVIGHYGYTF.